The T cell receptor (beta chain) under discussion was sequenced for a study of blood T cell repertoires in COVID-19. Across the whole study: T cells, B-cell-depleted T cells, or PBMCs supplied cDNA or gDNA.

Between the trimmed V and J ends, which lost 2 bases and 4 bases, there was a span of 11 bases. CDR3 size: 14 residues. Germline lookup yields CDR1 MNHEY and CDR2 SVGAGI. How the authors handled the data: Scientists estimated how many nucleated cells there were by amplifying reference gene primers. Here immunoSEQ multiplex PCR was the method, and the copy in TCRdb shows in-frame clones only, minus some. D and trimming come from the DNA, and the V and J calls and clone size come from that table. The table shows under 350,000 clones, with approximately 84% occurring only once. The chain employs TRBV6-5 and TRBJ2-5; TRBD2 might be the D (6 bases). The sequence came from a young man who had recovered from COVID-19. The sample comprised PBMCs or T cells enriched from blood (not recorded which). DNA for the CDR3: TGTGCCAGCAGTTACACCGGACTACTAGAGACCCAGTACTTC. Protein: CASSYTGLLETQYF.